This entry concerns a single TCR beta chain. The data derive from a study of blood T cell repertoires in COVID-19. Overall study: Whether acute or convalescent, the COVID-19 samples came from the United States, Italy and Spain.

V was cut by 4 bases and J by 10 bases, with 22 bases left in between. Germline V gene sequence: CDR1 LNHDA, CDR2 SQIVND (reference sequence). The CDR3 contains 15 residues. Assay: immunoSEQ multiplex PCR; the TCRdb copy retains only in-frame clones and omits some. This sample has just over 150,000 clones, with roughly 85% found just once. The sequence was obtained from a human donor with acute or convalescent COVID-19. The donor label of this sample is uncertain. Sequencing was performed on peripheral blood. The V and J genes are TRBV19 and TRBJ1-2; D possibly corresponds to TRBD1 (5 bases). The CDR3 DNA sequence: TGTGCCAGTAGTACTACTAGGATCGGGGGTCTACTCTACACCTTC. Its protein is CASSTTRIGGLLYTF.